In this sample, the clone carrying this TCR beta chain turned up many times. What it recognizes is unknown. Each TCR beta library was made by quantitative 5'-RACE that incorporated molecular barcodes. TCRdb redid the calling of the 5' RACE reads with MiXCR, one entry per CDR3 protein. Among some 130,000 distinct CDR3 sequences listed, 7.3% were seen once. This sample was included in a study of CD8 T cells in ankylosing spondylitis. Overall study findings and caveats: Reportedly, significant enrichment of disease-linked clones occurred in matched ankylosing spondylitis synovial fluid. Among TCR beta sequences, a motif of eight or nine highly homologous variants appeared characteristic of ankylosing spondylitis blood.

The length of the CDR3 is 13 residues. V was cut by 5 bases and J by 4 bases, with 13 bases left in between. Germline V gene data show CDR1 as SGHRS and CDR2 as YFSETQ. Source material: blood, either unsorted or a sorted T cell fraction (not recorded which). The rearrangement links TRBV5-1 to TRBJ2-7; no reliable D call. The sequence came from a female donor with ankylosing spondylitis or in good health (not recorded which). The CDR3 DNA reads TGCGCCAGCAGTCAATTTGGCGGATACGAGCAGTACTTC. It specifies CASSQFGGYEQYF.